This T cell receptor beta chain was recovered during a study of T cells in Graves' hyperthyroidism and ophthalmopathy. The CDR3 regions of TCR beta were amplified from RNA transcripts. The HTBI primer set was used in a first-round RT-PCR of the TCR CDR3. In TCRdb, the multiplex PCR reads were re-called with MiXCR into one record per CDR3 protein. The table shows 550,000 to 600,000 distinct CDR3 sequences, with 14% occurring only once. Per the germline V gene, CDR1 is SGDLS and CDR2 is YYNGEE. The CDR3 loop spans 18 amino acids. V trimming: 4 bases; J trimming: 6 bases; junction bases outside the gene matches: 17.

This receptor was identified in a woman aged 18-29 years with Graves' ophthalmopathy. The sample comprised blood. V usage is TRBV9 and J usage is TRBJ2-2, with 8 bases that match TRBD1. The chain's CDR3 is CASSPTGTGVARSGELFF. The CDR3 DNA reads TGTGCCAGCAGCCCAACCGGGACAGGCGTGGCTCGGTCCGGGGAGCTGTTTTTT.